The 28 T cell receptor beta chains below all came from one sample that was sequenced in a study of T cell repertoires in cytomegalovirus infection. TCRdb reanalysed the reads using MiXCR and keeps one entry per CDR3 protein. The sample yields about 530,000 distinct CDR3 sequences, around 27% seen once. Sequenced sample: PBMCs. These receptors originate from a human donor in good health (CMV status not recorded). Some clones in this sample may be carry-over from other donors' samples.

This chain joins TRBV4-3 and TRBJ1-2; the D is unclear. The ends were cut back, 0 bases at V and 0 bases at J, with 5 bases in the middle. The CDR3 has 14 residues. Germline CDR1 is LGHNA and CDR2 is YSLEER. The CDR3 sequence: CASSQELANYGYTF. The CDR3 nucleotides read TGCGCCAGCAGCCAAGAGTTAGCTAACTATGGCTACACCTTC.

The chain joins TRBV7-2 to TRBJ2-5; no clear D. Germline V gene data show CDR1 as SGHTA and CDR2 as FQGNSA. The CDR3 sequence is 12 residues long. V shed 5 bases and J shed 5 bases, with 9 bases lying between them. CDR3 nucleotide sequence: TGTGCCAGCAGCCCATTAGCTGAGACCCAGTACTTC. It yields the protein CASSPLAETQYF.

The table lists this clonotype with a few counts. V and J are TRBV7-2 and TRBJ2-3; 14 bases map to TRBD2. CDR1 is SGHTA, CDR2 FQGNSA, per germline. J was trimmed by 5 bases and V by 6 bases; bases with no gene match: 7. The length of the CDR3 is 16 residues. The CDR3 nucleotides are TGTGCCAGCAGTAAACGACTAGCGGGAGGGAAAGATACGCAGTATTTT. This sequence encodes CASSKRLAGGKDTQYF.

V usage is TRBV6-2 or TRBV6-3 and J usage is TRBJ2-1; the D gene is possibly TRBD2 (5 bases). The CDR3 consists of 14 residues. Germline V gives CDR1 MNHEY, CDR2 SVGEGT. Trimming pared 4 bases from V and 6 bases from J, leaving 13 bases between. The chain's CDR3 is CASSWVGVGNEQFF. The CDR3 DNA is TGTGCCAGCAGTTGGGTGGGAGTCGGCAATGAGCAGTTCTTC.

This clonotype was found many times. The chain couples TRBV11-1 to TRBJ2-7, with D perhaps matching TRBD1 or TRBD2 (5 bases each). Germline CDR1 SGHAT, CDR2 FQDESV (reference sequence). The CDR3 consists of 14 residues. V was shortened by 4 bases and J by 6 bases, with 16 bases between the two germline ends. The CDR3 region is CASSWKIGGTEQYF. Written as DNA, the CDR3 is TGTGCCAGCAGCTGGAAAATAGGTGGGACCGAGCAGTACTTC.

CDR3 nucleotides: TGTGCCAGCAGCCCGAGGGGCAGAGACATTCAGTACTTC. Amino acid sequence: CASSPRGRDIQYF. The V call is TRBV6-5, the J call TRBJ2-4; D tentatively reads TRBD1 or TRBD2 (5 bases each). Germline V lookup: CDR1 MNHEY, CDR2 SVGAGI. This CDR3 spans 13 amino acids. V dropped 6 bases and J dropped 8 bases, with 14 bases sitting between them.

This clonotype came up a few times. The genes are TRBV19 and TRBJ2-1, with TRBD2 as a possible D gene (6 bases). Germline V gene lookup returns CDR1 LNHDA and CDR2 SQIVND (reference sequence). The CDR3 consists of 14 residues. The germline V and J ends were trimmed by 6 bases and 1 base, with 10 bases remaining between them. The CDR3 nucleotides read TGTGCCAGTAGCATCCGGGGGTCCTACAATGAGCAGTTCTTC. Protein sequence: CASSIRGSYNEQFF.

This clonotype has only a few counts. This chain links TRBV6-5 with TRBJ1-2; the match to TRBD1 covers 10 bases. The germline V gene has CDR1 MNHEY and CDR2 SVGAGI. This CDR3 region has 16 residues. Losses at the gene ends were 2 bases for V and 7 bases for J; bases not matched to a gene: 10. CDR3 protein: CASSYGTGVGLGGYTF. DNA for the CDR3: TGTGCCAGCAGTTACGGGACAGGGGTAGGGCTAGGTGGCTACACCTTC.

There are many counts of this clonotype. This chain links TRBV7-8 with TRBJ1-1; unclear D gene. Germline-derived CDR1 and CDR2 are SGHVS and FQNEAQ. The V end lost 0 bases, the J end lost 1 base, and 6 bases lay between the germline ends. The CDR3 has 14 amino acids. The CDR3 reads CASSLAGTNTEAFF. CDR3 coding DNA: TGTGCCAGCAGCTTAGCAGGAACGAACACTGAAGCTTTCTTT.

The chain recombines TRBV11-2 with TRBJ2-7; 9 bases match TRBD1. Germline-derived CDR1 and CDR2 are SGHAT and FQNNGV. V was clipped by 10 bases and J by 0 bases; unmatched bases: 19. This CDR3 has 18 residues. Here the CDR3 reads CATEVGDRVRGGSYEQYV. The CDR3 nucleotides read TGTGCCACCGAGGTAGGGGACAGGGTGAGAGGTGGCTCCTACGAGCAGTACGTC.

This clonotype was detected only a few times. The chain combines TRBV29-1 with TRBJ2-7; D is possibly TRBD2 (6 bases). This CDR3 is 15 amino acids long. Germline V gives CDR1 SQVTM, CDR2 ANQGSEA. The ends were cut back, 2 bases at V and 3 bases at J, with 17 bases in the middle. The CDR3 sequence is CSVEFRAGAFYEQYF. CDR3 nucleotide sequence: TGCAGCGTTGAATTTCGAGCGGGTGCCTTCTACGAGCAGTACTTC.

This clonotype has a count of ten or more. This chain uses TRBV18 with TRBJ1-1; the D gene is possibly TRBD1 (6 bases). This CDR3 has 17 residues. The V end lost 2 bases, the J end lost 0 bases, and 16 bases lay between the germline ends. CDR1 is KGHSH, CDR2 LQKENI, per germline. The CDR3 nucleotides are TGTGCCAGCTCACCAATGGCAGGGGCGAACATGAACACTGAAGCTTTCTTT. Translating gives CASSPMAGANMNTEAFF.

The J gene is TRBJ2-7, the V gene TRBV7-9, with 8 bases lining up with TRBD1. Germline V lookup: CDR1 SEHNR, CDR2 FQNEAQ (reference sequence). J was trimmed by 4 bases and V by 4 bases; bases with no gene match: 6. The CDR3 covers 14 residues. The CDR3 protein is CASSSRDRNYEQYF. The CDR3 nucleotides are TGTGCCAGCAGCTCACGGGACAGGAATTACGAGCAGTACTTC.

V and J are TRBV5-6 and TRBJ2-1; 9 bases are shared with TRBD2. Germline CDR1 and CDR2: SGHDT and YYEEEE. CDR3 size: 16 residues. V gave up 2 bases and J gave up 4 bases; unmatched junction bases: 7. CDR3 sequence (DNA): TGTGCCAGCAGCTTATTATTACTAGCGGGTTACAATGAGCAGTTCTTC. Amino acid sequence: CASSLLLLAGYNEQFF. The variable domain in full, with the rest retrieved from reference TRBV5-6 and TRBJ2-1, is DAGVTQSPTHLIKTRGQQVTLRCSPKSGHDTVSWYQQALGQGPQFIFQYYEEEERQRGNFPDRFSGHQFPNYSSELNVNALLLGDSALYLCASSLLLLAGYNEQFFGPGTRLTVL.

This clonotype occurred a few times. The J gene is TRBJ2-1, the V gene TRBV19, with 8 bases fitting TRBD2. V shed 7 bases and J 6 bases; nucleotides not matched to a gene: 5. The CDR3 has 13 amino acids. Germline-derived CDR1 and CDR2 are LNHDA and SQIVND (reference sequence). The CDR3 protein is CASNSGRGNEQFF. CDR3 DNA: TGTGCCAGTAACAGCGGGAGAGGCAATGAGCAGTTCTTC.

The rearrangement links TRBV6-1 to TRBJ1-3, with D unresolved. The CDR3 runs 15 residues. Germline CDR1 reads MNHNS; CDR2 reads SASEGT. Trimming took off 6 bases at V and 0 bases at J, with 12 bases between the two ends. The CDR3 loop reads CASSKRLSSGNTIYF. The CDR3, as DNA: TGTGCCAGCAGCAAAAGGTTGAGCTCTGGAAACACCATATATTTT.

This rearrangement joins TRBV6-5 to TRBJ2-7; TRBD1 matches at 7 bases. V trimming: 6 bases; J trimming: 2 bases; junction bases outside the gene matches: 7. Germline CDR1 is MNHEY and CDR2 is SVGAGI. This CDR3 comprises 14 residues. CDR3 DNA sequence: TGTGCCAGCAGCGTCGGACAGGATGCCTACGAGCAGTACTTC. Protein sequence: CASSVGQDAYEQYF.

In DNA, the CDR3 is TGTGCCAGTAGTATGCGCAGGGCCCGGGACACTGAAGCTTTCTTT. Amino acids: CASSMRRARDTEAFF. This chain connects TRBV19 to TRBJ1-1; a weak D match, TRBD1 (5 bases). V gave up 3 bases and J gave up 3 bases, with 14 bases separating them. In germline, CDR1 is LNHDA, CDR2 SQIVND (reference sequence). The CDR3 has 15 amino acids.

This clonotype turned up a few times. The V gene is TRBV7-2, the J gene TRBJ2-1; TRBD2 agrees at 9 bases. Unmatched junction bases numbered 8, after V lost 3 bases and J lost 8 bases. The CDR3 runs 15 residues. Germline CDR1 is SGHTA and CDR2 is FQGNSA. The CDR3 sequence is CASSFRGLAPHEQFF. The CDR3 region has the DNA TGTGCCAGCAGCTTCCGGGGACTAGCCCCCCATGAGCAGTTCTTC.

This clonotype was seen a handful of times. CDR3 in amino acids: CASSLAGSRGLSNEQFF. The CDR3 coding sequence is TGTGCCAGCAGCTTAGCGGGGTCCCGGGGGCTTTCCAATGAGCAGTTCTTC. The chain is built from TRBV7-8 and TRBJ2-1; D could derive from TRBD1 or TRBD2 (6 bases each). Trimming removed 0 bases at V and 6 bases at J, with 18 bases between. The germline V gene encodes CDR1 SGHVS and CDR2 FQNEAQ. The CDR3 is made up of 17 amino acids. Complete variable domain (other parts from reference TRBV7-8 and TRBJ2-1): GAGVSQSPRYKVAKRGQDVALRCDPISGHVSLFWYQQALGQGPEFLTYFQNEAQLDKSGLPSDRFFAERPEGSVSTLKIQRTQQEDSAVYLCASSLAGSRGLSNEQFFGPGTRLTVL.

This clonotype has a count of ten or more. The chain carries TRBV11-1 and TRBJ1-2; D gene unclear. V was shortened by 2 bases and J by 4 bases, with 8 bases between the two germline ends. In germline, CDR1 is SGHAT, CDR2 FQDESV (reference sequence). The CDR3 sequence is 13 residues long. DNA for the CDR3: TGTGCCAGCAGCTTAAACGGAATCTATGGCTACACCTTC. It encodes CASSLNGIYGYTF.

A few counts support this clonotype. The gene calls are TRBV7-6 and TRBJ2-1, with D unresolved. Germline V gene lookup returns CDR1 SGHVS and CDR2 FNYEAQ. The V gene lost 1 base and the J gene lost 4 bases, with 14 bases spanning the gap. This CDR3 has 16 amino acids. CDR3: CASSLDFYGIYNEQFF. The CDR3 DNA is TGTGCCAGCAGCTTAGACTTTTATGGGATTTACAATGAGCAGTTCTTC.

The rearrangement links TRBV19 to TRBJ2-4; D is perhaps TRBD1 or TRBD2 (5 bases each). The CDR3 is made up of 15 amino acids. The V end was cut by 9 bases, the J end by 1 base, with 16 bases between. Germline CDR1 and CDR2: LNHDA and SQIVND (reference sequence). Here the CDR3 DNA reads TGTGCCAGCCGGCAGGGAGAAGGGGCCAAAAACATTCAGTACTTC. It encodes CASRQGEGAKNIQYF.

CDR3: CASSYGRRTDTQYF. CDR3 coding DNA: TGTGCCAGCAGTTATGGGCGGAGGACAGATACGCAGTATTTT. This sequence joins TRBV6-2 or TRBV6-3 and TRBJ2-3; maybe TRBD2 (5 bases). The CDR3 has 14 amino acids. The germline V gene encodes CDR1 MNHEY and CDR2 SVGEGT. V was cut by 3 bases and J by 3 bases, with 10 bases left in between.

In this sample, this clonotype turned up many times. This chain links TRBV7-8 with TRBJ1-5; TRBD1 agrees at 7 bases. Losses at the gene ends were 4 bases for V and 9 bases for J; bases not matched to a gene: 9. This CDR3 spans 14 amino acids. CDR1 is SGHVS and CDR2 is FQNEAQ in the germline V gene. The CDR3 here is CASSSTGRFGPQHF. CDR3 sequence (DNA): TGTGCCAGCAGCTCGACAGGGAGATTTGGGCCCCAGCATTTT.

J is TRBJ2-7 and V is TRBV3-1; D uncertain. From germline, CDR1 is LGHDT and CDR2 YNNKEL (reference sequence). The CDR3 totals 14 residues. The V end was cut by 9 bases, the J end by 3 bases, with 18 bases between. CDR3 bases: TGTGCCAGATTAACCCTAGTATCCATCTACGAGCAGTACTTC. This codes for CARLTLVSIYEQYF.

V and J are TRBV25-1 and TRBJ1-2; D is undetermined. The CDR3 totals 16 residues. V gave up 4 bases and J gave up 2 bases, with 17 bases separating them. Germline CDR1 MGHDK, CDR2 SYGVNS. The CDR3 loop reads CASSATSEGPNYGYTF. The CDR3 DNA reads TGTGCCAGCAGTGCAACCTCTGAGGGCCCAAACTATGGCTACACCTTC.

Only a few counts were recorded for this clonotype. The chain uses TRBV7-8 and TRBJ1-5; tentative D call: TRBD1 (6 bases). The CDR3 is 14 amino acids. V was shortened by 5 bases and J by 6 bases, with 14 bases between the two germline ends. Germline CDR1 reads SGHVS; CDR2 reads FQNEAQ. The CDR3 bases are TGTGCCAGCAGCAAAACAGGGACCGGTCAGCCCCAGCATTTT. It yields the protein CASSKTGTGQPQHF.